This T cell receptor beta chain was sequenced in a study of T-cell reconstitution after alpha-beta-depleted transplantation in children. V was clipped by 0 bases and J by 5 bases, with 16 bases between them. Germline V gene lookup returns CDR1 LGHNA and CDR2 YSLEER. The CDR3 extends over 16 amino acids. This clonotype was seen only a few times. Its cognate antigen is unknown. General study points: T-cell counts and diversity were attributed mostly to newly produced T cells one year after transplant. Reportedly, only several hundred clones from non-depleted graft cells drove alpha-beta T-cell counts at about two months.

Unique molecular identifiers tagged the TCRbeta library. TCRdb reanalysed the PCR reads using MiXCR and keeps one entry per CDR3 protein. This sample has hundreds of thousands of distinct CDR3 sequences, with around 15% found just once. The chain uses TRBV4-3 and TRBJ2-5; TRBD2 might be the D (6 bases). The specimen comprised PBMCs, mostly from graft donor cells, sampled 360 days after TCRalphabeta/CD19-depleted stem cell transplant. The sequence was obtained from a boy in the first two years of life who had a stem cell transplant for Wiskott-Aldrich syndrome, so the T cells may come from the graft donor. CDR3 in DNA: TGCGCCAGCAGCCAAGATCTGGGGACGGCGGGGGAGACCCAGTACTTC. It specifies CASSQDLGTAGETQYF.